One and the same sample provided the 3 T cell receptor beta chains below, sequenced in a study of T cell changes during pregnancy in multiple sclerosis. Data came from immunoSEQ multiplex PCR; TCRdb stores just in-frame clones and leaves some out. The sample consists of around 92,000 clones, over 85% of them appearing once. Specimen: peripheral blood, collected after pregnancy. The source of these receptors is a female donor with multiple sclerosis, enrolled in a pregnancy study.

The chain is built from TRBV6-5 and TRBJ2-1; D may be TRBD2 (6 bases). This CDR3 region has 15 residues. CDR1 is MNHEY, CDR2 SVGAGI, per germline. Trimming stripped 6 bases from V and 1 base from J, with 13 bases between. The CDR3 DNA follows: TGTGCCAGCAGCAAGGCGGGATTTTCCTACAATGAGCAGTTCTTC. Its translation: CASSKAGFSYNEQFF.

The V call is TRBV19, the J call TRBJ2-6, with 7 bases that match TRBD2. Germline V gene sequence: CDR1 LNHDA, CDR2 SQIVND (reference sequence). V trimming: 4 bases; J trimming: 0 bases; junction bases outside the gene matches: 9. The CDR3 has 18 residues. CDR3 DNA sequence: TGTGCCAGTAGTAGAGCGGGACCGATACACTCTGGGGCCAACGTCCTGACTTTC. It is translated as CASSRAGPIHSGANVLTF.

In DNA, the CDR3 is TGTGCCAGTAGTACCGGACTAGATTACGAGCAGTACTTC. Translated: CASSTGLDYEQYF. V usage is TRBV19 and J usage is TRBJ2-7, with 7 bases lining up with TRBD2. The germline V gene encodes CDR1 LNHDA and CDR2 SQIVND (reference sequence). V lost 4 bases, J lost 4 bases, and 4 bases stayed unmatched. This CDR3 comprises 13 residues. Based on the CDR3 plus reference TRBV19 and TRBJ2-7, the full variable domain is DGGITQSPKYLFRKEGQNVTLSCEQNLNHDAMYWYRQDPGQGLRLIYYSQIVNDFQKGDIAEGYSVSREKKESFPLTVTSAQKNPTAFYLCASSTGLDYEQYFGPGTRLTVT.